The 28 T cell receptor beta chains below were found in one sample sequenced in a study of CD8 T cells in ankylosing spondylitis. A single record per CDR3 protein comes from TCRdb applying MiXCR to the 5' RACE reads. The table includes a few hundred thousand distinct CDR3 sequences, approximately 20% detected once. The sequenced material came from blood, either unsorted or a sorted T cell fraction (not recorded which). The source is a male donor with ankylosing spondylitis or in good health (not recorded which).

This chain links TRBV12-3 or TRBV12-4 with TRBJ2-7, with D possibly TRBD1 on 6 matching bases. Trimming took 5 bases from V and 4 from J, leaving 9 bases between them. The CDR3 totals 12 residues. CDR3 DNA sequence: TGTGCCAGCAGTCCAGGACAGTACGAGCAGTACTTC. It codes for CASSPGQYEQYF.

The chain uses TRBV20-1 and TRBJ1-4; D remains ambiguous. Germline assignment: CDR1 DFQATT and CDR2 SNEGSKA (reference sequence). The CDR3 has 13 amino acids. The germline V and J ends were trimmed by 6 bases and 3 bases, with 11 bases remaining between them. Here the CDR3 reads CSAVGTSNEKLFF. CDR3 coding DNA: TGCAGTGCCGTGGGCACTTCTAATGAAAAACTGTTTTTT.

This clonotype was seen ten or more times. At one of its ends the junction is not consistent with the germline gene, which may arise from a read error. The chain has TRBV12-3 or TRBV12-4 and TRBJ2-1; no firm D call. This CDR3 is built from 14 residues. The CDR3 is CASSLSSSYNEQFF. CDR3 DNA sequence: TGCGCCAGCAGCCTCTCCTCCTCCTACAATGAGCAGTTCTTC.

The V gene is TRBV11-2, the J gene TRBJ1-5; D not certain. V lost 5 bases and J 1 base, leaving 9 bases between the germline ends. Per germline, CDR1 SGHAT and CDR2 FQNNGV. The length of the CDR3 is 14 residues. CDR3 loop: CASSPETSNQPQHF. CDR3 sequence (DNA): TGTGCCAGCAGCCCGGAGACAAGCAATCAGCCCCAGCATTTT.

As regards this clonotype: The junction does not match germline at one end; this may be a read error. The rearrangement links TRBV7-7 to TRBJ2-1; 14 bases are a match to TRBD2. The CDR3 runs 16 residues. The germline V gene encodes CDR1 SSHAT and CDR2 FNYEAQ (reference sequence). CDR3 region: CASSPGLAGAMDEQFF. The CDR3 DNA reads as TGTGCTAGCAGCCCGGGACTAGCGGGGGCCATGGATGAGCAGTTCTTC. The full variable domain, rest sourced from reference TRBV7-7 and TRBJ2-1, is GAGVSQSPRYKVTKRGQDVTLRCDPISSHATLYWYQQALGQGPEFLTYFNYEAQPDKSGLPSDRFSAERPEGSISTLTIQRTEQRDSAMYRCASSPGLAGAMDEQFFGPGTRLTVL.

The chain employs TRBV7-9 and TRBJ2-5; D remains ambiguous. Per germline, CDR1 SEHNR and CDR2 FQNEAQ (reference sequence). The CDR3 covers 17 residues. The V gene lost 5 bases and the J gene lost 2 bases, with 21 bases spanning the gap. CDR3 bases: TGTGCCAGCAGCCCCCCGATGGCAGGCGCCGAACAAGAGACCCAGTACTTC. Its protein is CASSPPMAGAEQETQYF.

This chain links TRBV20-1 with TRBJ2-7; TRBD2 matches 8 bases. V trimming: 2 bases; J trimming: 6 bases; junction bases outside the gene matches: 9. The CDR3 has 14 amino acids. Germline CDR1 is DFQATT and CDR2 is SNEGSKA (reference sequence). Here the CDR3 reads CSARIGGGNIEQYF. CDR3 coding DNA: TGCAGTGCTAGAATTGGCGGGGGGAATATCGAGCAGTACTTC.

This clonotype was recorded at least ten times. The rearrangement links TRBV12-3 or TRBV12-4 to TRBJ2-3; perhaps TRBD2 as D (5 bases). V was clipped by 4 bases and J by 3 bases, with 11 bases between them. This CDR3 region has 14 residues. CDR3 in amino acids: CASSSGLGTDTQYF. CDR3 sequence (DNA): TGTGCCAGCAGTTCGGGGTTAGGTACAGATACGCAGTATTTT.

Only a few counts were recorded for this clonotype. The CDR3 nucleotides are TGTGCCAGCAGTACCACAGGGGGAGGCGAGACCCAGTACTTC. As protein: CASSTTGGGETQYF. The gene calls are TRBV6-1 and TRBJ2-5, with 8 bases aligning to TRBD1. V dropped 5 bases and J dropped 5; count of bases not matched to a gene: 7. Germline lookup yields CDR1 MNHNS and CDR2 SASEGT. The CDR3 has 14 amino acids.

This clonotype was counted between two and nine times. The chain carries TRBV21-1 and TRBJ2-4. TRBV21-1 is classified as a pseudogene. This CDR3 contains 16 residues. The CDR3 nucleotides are TGTGCCAGCAGCATCCCTTACTTCTTAGCCAAAAACATTCAGTACTTC. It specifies CASSIPYFLAKNIQYF.

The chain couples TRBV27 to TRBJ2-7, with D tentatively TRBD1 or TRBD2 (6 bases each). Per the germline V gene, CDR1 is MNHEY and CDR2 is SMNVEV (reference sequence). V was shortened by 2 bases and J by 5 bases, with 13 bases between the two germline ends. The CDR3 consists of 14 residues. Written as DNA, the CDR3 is TGTGCCAGCAGTTTAGGGGGGCGCATCAACGAGCAGTACTTC. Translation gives CASSLGGRINEQYF.

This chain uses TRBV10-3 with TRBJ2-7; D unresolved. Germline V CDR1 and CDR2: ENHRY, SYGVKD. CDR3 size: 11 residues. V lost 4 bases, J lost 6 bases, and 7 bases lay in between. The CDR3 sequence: CAISGDTEQYF. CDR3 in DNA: TGTGCCATCAGTGGCGACACCGAGCAGTACTTC.

The CDR3 sequence is CASSFLGLSEQFF. Written as DNA, the CDR3 is TGTGCCAGCAGTTTTTTGGGGTTGAGTGAGCAGTTCTTC. The J gene is TRBJ2-1, the V gene TRBV12-3 or TRBV12-4; D remains ambiguous. Trimming removed 3 bases from V and 9 bases from J, with 12 bases in between. The CDR3 contains 13 residues.

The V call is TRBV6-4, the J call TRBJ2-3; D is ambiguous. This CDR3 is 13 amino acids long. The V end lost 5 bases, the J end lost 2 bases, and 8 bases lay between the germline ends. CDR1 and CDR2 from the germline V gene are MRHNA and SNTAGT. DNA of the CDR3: TGTGCCAGCAGTCCATTCTCCACAGATACGCAGTATTTT. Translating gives CASSPFSTDTQYF.

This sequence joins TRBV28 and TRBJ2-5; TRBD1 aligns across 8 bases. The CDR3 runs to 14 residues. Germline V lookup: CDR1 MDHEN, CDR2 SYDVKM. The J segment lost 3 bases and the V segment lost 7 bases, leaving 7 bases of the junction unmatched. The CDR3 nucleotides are TGTGCCAGCATCCTTGGACAGGGAGAAGAGACCCAGTACTTC. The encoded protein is CASILGQGEETQYF.

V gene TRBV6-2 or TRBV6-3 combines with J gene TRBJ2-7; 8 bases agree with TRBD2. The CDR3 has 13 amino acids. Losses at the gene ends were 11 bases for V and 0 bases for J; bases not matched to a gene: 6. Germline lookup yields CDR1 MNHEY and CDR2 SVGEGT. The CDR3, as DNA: TGTGCCCCGGCGGGGGGAAGCTCCTACGAGCAGTACTTC. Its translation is CAPAGGSSYEQYF.

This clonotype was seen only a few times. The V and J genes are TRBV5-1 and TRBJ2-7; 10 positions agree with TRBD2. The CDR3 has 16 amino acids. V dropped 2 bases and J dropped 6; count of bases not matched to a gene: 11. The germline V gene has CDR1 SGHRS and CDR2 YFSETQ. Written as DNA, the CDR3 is TGCGCCAGCAGCTTAAGCGGGGGGGCCTTTTGGGCCGAGCAGTACTTC. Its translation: CASSLSGGAFWAEQYF.

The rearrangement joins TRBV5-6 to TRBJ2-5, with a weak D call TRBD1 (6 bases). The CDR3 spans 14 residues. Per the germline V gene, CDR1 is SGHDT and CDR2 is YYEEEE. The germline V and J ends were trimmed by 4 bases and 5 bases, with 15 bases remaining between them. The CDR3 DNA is TGTGCCAGCAGCGGTTCAGGGGAAGGGGAGACCCAGTACTTC. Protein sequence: CASSGSGEGETQYF.

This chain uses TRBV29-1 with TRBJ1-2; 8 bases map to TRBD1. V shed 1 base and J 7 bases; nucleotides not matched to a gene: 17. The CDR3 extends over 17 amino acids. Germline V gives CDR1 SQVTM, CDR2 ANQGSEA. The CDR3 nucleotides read TGCAGCGTTGAAGGCGCGGTGGGAACGGCCACAGGGGGTGGCTACACCTTC. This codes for CSVEGAVGTATGGGYTF.

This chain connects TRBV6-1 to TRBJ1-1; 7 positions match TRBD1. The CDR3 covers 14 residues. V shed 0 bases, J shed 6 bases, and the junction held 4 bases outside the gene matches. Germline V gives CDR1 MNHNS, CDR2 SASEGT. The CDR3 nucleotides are TGTGCCAGCAGTGAAGCTAGGGACAGACCTGAAGCTTTCTTT. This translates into CASSEARDRPEAFF.

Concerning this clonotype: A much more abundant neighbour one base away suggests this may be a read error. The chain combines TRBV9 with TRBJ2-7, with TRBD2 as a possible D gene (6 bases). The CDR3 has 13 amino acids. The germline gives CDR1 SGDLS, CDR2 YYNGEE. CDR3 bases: TGTGTCAGCAGCCCCGGGACTTCCTACGAGCAGTACTTC. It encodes CVSSPGTSYEQYF.

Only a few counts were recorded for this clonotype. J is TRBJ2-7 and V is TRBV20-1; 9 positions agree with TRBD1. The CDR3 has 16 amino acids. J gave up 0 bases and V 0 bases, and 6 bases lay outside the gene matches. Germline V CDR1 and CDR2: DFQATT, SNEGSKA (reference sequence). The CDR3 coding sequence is TGCAGTGCTAGAGAAACCTCGGGACAGGGCTCCTACGAGCAGTACTTC. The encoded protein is CSARETSGQGSYEQYF.

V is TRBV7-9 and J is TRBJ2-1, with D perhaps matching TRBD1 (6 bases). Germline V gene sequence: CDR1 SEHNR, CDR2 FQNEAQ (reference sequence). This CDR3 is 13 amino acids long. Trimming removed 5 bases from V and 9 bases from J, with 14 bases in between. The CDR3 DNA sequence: TGTGCCAGCAGCCCCACAGGGTTTAGTGAGCAGTTCTTC. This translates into CASSPTGFSEQFF. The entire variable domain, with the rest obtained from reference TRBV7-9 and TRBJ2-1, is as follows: DTGVSQNPRHKITKRGQNVTFRCDPISEHNRLYWYRQTLGQGPEFLTYFQNEAQLEKSRLLSDRFSAERPKGSFSTLEIQRTEQGDSAMYLCASSPTGFSEQFFGPGTRLTVL.

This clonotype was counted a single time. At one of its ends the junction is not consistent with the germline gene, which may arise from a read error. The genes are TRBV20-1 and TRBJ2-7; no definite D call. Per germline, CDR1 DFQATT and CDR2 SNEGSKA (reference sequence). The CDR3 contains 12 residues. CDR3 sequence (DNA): TGCAGTGCTAGTTCTGACACCTACGATCAGTACTTC. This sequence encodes CSASSDTYDQYF.

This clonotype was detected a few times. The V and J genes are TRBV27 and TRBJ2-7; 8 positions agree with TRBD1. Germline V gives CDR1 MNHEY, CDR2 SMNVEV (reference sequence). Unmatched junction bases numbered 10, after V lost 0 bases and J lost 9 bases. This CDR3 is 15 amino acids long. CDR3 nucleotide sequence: TGTGCCAGCAGTTTATCCGGGACAGGCGCCCTTGGGCAGTACTTC. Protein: CASSLSGTGALGQYF.

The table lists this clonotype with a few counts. The CDR3 coding sequence is TGTGCCACCAGCACGGGACGGGGAAATTCACCCCTCCACTTT. Protein: CATSTGRGNSPLHF. V usage is TRBV15 and J usage is TRBJ1-6, with a tentative D call TRBD1 (5 bases). The CDR3 extends over 14 amino acids. Germline CDR1 and CDR2: LNHNV and YYDKDF (reference sequence). Between the trimmed V and J ends, which lost 4 bases and 7 bases, there was a span of 11 bases.

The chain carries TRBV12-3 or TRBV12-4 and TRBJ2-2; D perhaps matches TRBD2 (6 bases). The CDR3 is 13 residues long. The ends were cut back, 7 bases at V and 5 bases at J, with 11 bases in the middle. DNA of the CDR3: TGTGCCAGCACCCAGGAGGGTACCGGGGAGCTGTTTTTT. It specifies CASTQEGTGELFF.

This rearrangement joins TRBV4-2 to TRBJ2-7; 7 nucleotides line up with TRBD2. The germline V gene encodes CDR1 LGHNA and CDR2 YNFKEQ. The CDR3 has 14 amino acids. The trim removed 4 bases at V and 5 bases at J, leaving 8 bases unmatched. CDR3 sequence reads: CASSLGSGENEQYF. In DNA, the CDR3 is TGTGCCAGCAGCCTAGGGAGCGGGGAAAACGAGCAGTACTTC.